This T cell receptor beta chain was found in a study of cytomegalovirus exposure and HLA in healthy donors (dated by TCRdb to the late 2010s). About the study as a whole: An earlier analysis of 550 to 700 of the donors reported approximately 290 Gb of sequence data and some 100 million unique TCR beta sequences from approximately 180 million T cells. On average, roughly 240,000 unique TCR beta nucleotide sequences were sequenced per donor among about 400 genotyped donors of the cohort, with roughly 18% of those sequences being non-productive. The genetic ancestry cluster associated with self-reported Caucasian donors included approximately 85% of the 398 genotyped donors. The study aimed to test whether cataloging public T cell receptors could reveal signatures of past pathogen exposure. The number of donors typed differed by locus, with roughly 629-640 for A, B, C, DRB1 and DQB1, around 500 for DQA1, under 610 for DPA1, and approximately 470 for DPB1. Along with the approximately 650-subject first cohort, a separate validation cohort of roughly 110 different subjects was used. HLA typing covered class I and class II loci at four-digit resolution. The study combined high-throughput TCR immunosequencing, statistical association of individual TCRs with disease status, and machine learning to predict cytomegalovirus infection status. Using immunosequencing, the study profiled T cell repertoires from 500 to 800 subjects and related those repertoires to cytomegalovirus serostatus. A later analysis re-examined previously published TCR beta repertoires from 500 to 700 donors and added high-resolution HLA genotyping to investigate patterns of TCR occurrence. In a later genetic analysis, genome-wide SNP genotypes for about 55% of the roughly 700 donors were used, and that subset was treated as a discovery cohort. In an earlier analysis of more than 550 of the donors, high-throughput TCR beta sequencing was used to judge whether each TCR beta V gene segment behaved as functional or pseudogenic. About 280 gigabases of sequencing data and roughly 80 million unique TCR sequences made up an early release that covered 640 HLA-typed donors. All discovery cohort repertoires had been generated using a single sequencing platform. Donor age, sex, ethnicity and CMV serostatus were compiled together with the repertoire data. About 5 DR-DQ haplotypes were handled as single units for association and clustering, since linkage in the cohort was strong. Rather than using new phenotypic data, the later analysis identified candidate immune exposures from TCR beta sequences and from how often those sequences occurred across donors.

With respect to this clone: The antigen this receptor binds is unknown. Base qualities are not provided; no much larger clone lies one nucleotide away.

The library was generated by the immunoSEQ multiplex PCR assay. A mixture of 60 forward primers for TCR Vbeta segments and 13 reverse primers for TCR Jbeta segments was used in the multiplex PCR. The CDR3 region of rearranged TCR beta genes was amplified from genomic DNA with a multiplex PCR assay. The amplified TCR beta libraries were sequenced on the Illumina HiSeq System as 87-base-pair reads. Per the source publication's procedure: A later analysis tallied tens of millions of unique TCR beta chains across the 610 or so repertoires, and around 9.9 million of those chains were shared by two or more donors. A nearest-neighbor algorithm error-corrected the raw reads and collapsed the reads into unique sequences, merging closely related sequences to remove PCR and sequencing errors. CDR3 sequences were aligned to IMGT reference sequences to assign V, D and J gene segments. Each retained sequence needed at least a six-nucleotide match to both a V gene segment and a J gene segment. Rearrangements were called productive when the CDR3 lacked stop codons and stayed in frame with V and J; all others were non-productive. Following IMGT convention, CDR3 was defined as the stretch from the second conserved V-encoded cysteine to the conserved J-encoded phenylalanine. The earlier analysis of roughly 590 of the donors excluded any sequence lacking an unambiguous match to a single V gene segment. In an earlier analysis of 500 to 750 of the donors, V segments were called functional above 56.7% productive rearrangements and were called segregating when the between-donor standard deviation exceeded 5%. To diagnose cytomegalovirus status from the catalog of TCR beta chain sequences, a statistical classification framework was built. In a later analysis, TCR nucleotide sequences were compared against IMGT/GENE-DB human TR gene sequences so that V and J genes could be assigned. A later analysis assigned CDR3 sequences and most-parsimonious VDJ recombination scenarios with the TCRdist pipeline. A later analysis defined each TCR beta chain by its CDR3 amino acid sequence plus V-gene family, and excluded reads lacking a unique V-gene family. In a later analysis, 450 to 600 highly shared, low-generation-probability nucleotide sequences were removed to address suspected cross-contamination and a sequencing artifact. In a later analysis, a clonal expansion index for each public chain was calculated from normalized within-repertoire ranks of inferred template counts. In a later analysis, generation probabilities were computed using a VDJ recombination model fitted to out-of-frame rearrangements, and the results were checked against IGoR. In a later analysis, TCR-TCR, TCR-HLA and TCR-CMV co-occurrence was scored with hypergeometric tests, and a repertoire-size bias correction was applied to TCR pairs. False discovery rates were estimated in a later analysis by permuting HLA or CMV assignments 20 times. In a later analysis, co-occurring TCRs were grouped with DBSCAN, and TCRdist sequence similarity was added when clustering was performed within HLA-allele-positive subsets. Co-occurrence clustering excluded repertoires with fewer than 30,000 or more than 120,000 public chains, plus five with anomalous nucleotide sharing. TCRdb retrieved this table from immuneACCESS and kept in-frame rearrangements only. Not all clones are present; in checked studies, unresolved V genes account for under half, and no reason is known for the remainder. The D gene and trimming were derived from the DNA, and the V and J assignments and clone size from that table. For this sample there are around 150,000 clones; around 79% appear just once. About 6.7% of the sample is taken by the ten largest.

The investigation overall reported the following: In this cohort, only TCR beta chains were sequenced, and detectable features were limited by the absence of alpha or paired-chain data. CMV serostatus was the only immune exposure information available for the cohort. The authors suggested that the approach could potentially be generalized to other disease states and immunological phenotypes. A further reported finding was that TCR beta sequences accurately predicted the HLA-A and HLA-B alleles for most subjects in the first cohort. When HLA alleles, especially DR and DQ, strongly co-occurred, attributing TCR associations to individual alleles was difficult. In vitro tests confirmed that a few of the cytomegalovirus-associated TCR beta chains recognize cytomegalovirus antigens. The classifier was reported to diagnose cytomegalovirus status with high specificity and sensitivity in both the original cohort and the validation cohort. In a later analysis, around 15,000 TCR beta sequences were associated with specific HLA alleles at a false discovery rate of 0.05. In the study, 150 to 200 TCR beta chains were listed as associated with cytomegalovirus. According to a later analysis, most CMV-associated TCR beta chains appeared to be HLA-restricted, and the HLA associations seemed to be driven largely by CMV exposure. A group of highly shared sequence variants was considered likely to be a technical artifact of the sequencing pipeline. Around 16 rarely observed V segments, including chromosome 9 orphons, were excluded from the earlier analysis of about 500 of the donors because counts were too low. According to a later analysis, parvovirus B19, influenza, CMV and Epstein-Barr virus appeared linked to several top co-occurrence clusters. Roughly uniform sequencing depth across donors was assumed in presence/absence analyses, although this assumption may not hold. Because HLA typing was unavailable for some donors at each locus, only the typed subset was used in association tests. A later genetic analysis reported fewer N-insertions in productive TCRs among donors in an Asian-associated ancestry cluster than the roughly 670-donor mean. A later analysis found that HLA-associated TCR beta chains were more clonally expanded and had lower generation probabilities than equally common non-associated chains. In a later analysis, TCR association rates were found to vary across HLA loci, with the most associated TCRs seen for DRB1 alleles and the fewest for HLA-C alleles. In a later genetic analysis, a missense DCLRE1C variant was associated with V-gene and J-gene trimming of TCR beta chains, and the association was replicated in an independent cohort. The 87-base-pair reads could not distinguish some IMGT-functional V segments, including TRBV6-2 and TRBV6-3, so those segments were excluded. Across donors, most TCR sequences were observed very rarely, whereas some public TCRs were present in many individuals. Correlated functional status among segregating V segments might be attributable to linkage disequilibrium, but an unknown experimental factor could not be ruled out. In an earlier analysis of approximately 590 of the donors, most TCR beta V segments were observed in productive rearrangements about 87% or about 30% of the time, broadly matching IMGT annotations.

In total, roughly 710 healthy bone marrow donors made up the cohort. At the time of sampling, all cohort members were nominally healthy, though unrecorded immune exposures were likely present. The donor tested CMV seropositive, placing the donor among the 250 to 350 seropositive members of the cohort. Each donor provided a peripheral blood sample, and peripheral blood mononuclear cells were used for TCR beta sequencing. The Qiagen DNeasy Blood Extraction Kit was used to extract genomic DNA from the blood cell samples. Taken from the germline V gene, the CDR1 and CDR2 loops are SNHLY and FYNNEI. The CDR3 numbers 15 residues from cysteine through phenylalanine. Of all the DNA, just the CDR3 is kept, 45 bases in frame from base 1. V gives up 9 bases and J gives up 1 base, and the segment between their germline ends measures 13 bases.

The sequenced sample consisted of PBMCs. This chain joins TRBV2 to TRBJ2-6, with TRBD1 perhaps the D gene, on 6 matching bases. This clonotype originated in a man aged 45 to 65 in good health and CMV-seropositive. The sequenced DNA is TGTGCCAGGGGGACACGCGATTCTGGGGCCAACGTCCTGACTTTC. The resulting protein is CARGTRDSGANVLTF.